These 14 T cell receptor beta chains share one sample of origin, sequenced in a study of cytomegalovirus exposure and HLA in healthy donors. Vbeta (60) and Jbeta (13) primers were used in the PCR. The method was immunoSEQ multiplex PCR; TCRdb's version includes in-frame clones alone and lacks a portion of them. The sample includes approximately 130,000 clones, nearly 80% of them seen just once. Sequencing was performed on PBMCs. These TCRs come from a middle-aged woman in good health and CMV-seronegative.

This CDR3 reads CASSVEGYPGELFF. The CDR3 nucleotides read TGTGCCAGCAGCGTAGAGGGGTACCCCGGGGAGCTGTTTTTT. This sequence joins TRBV9 and TRBJ2-2, with a tentative D call TRBD1 (5 bases). V dropped 0 bases and J dropped 6 bases, with 9 bases sitting between them. CDR3 size: 14 residues. CDR1 and CDR2 from the germline V gene are SGDLS and YYNGEE.

The chain is built from TRBV18 and TRBJ1-2; 7 bases line up with TRBD1. Germline CDR1 KGHSH, CDR2 LQKENI. The CDR3 is 13 amino acids. V lost 6 bases, J lost 3 bases, and 4 bases stayed unmatched. In DNA, the CDR3 is TGTGCCAGCTCGTCAGACAGGGACTATGGCTACACCTTC. Its translation is CASSSDRDYGYTF.

This clone has just a few counts. One end of the junction varies from germline; a read error may be responsible. The chain combines TRBV7-9 with TRBJ2-4; TRBD2 agrees at 13 bases. Germline V gene data show CDR1 as SEHNR and CDR2 as FQNEAQ (reference sequence). The CDR3 contains 16 residues. CDR3 coding DNA: TGTTCCAGCAGCTTAGCACTAGCGGGAGGGGGAGACATTCAGTACTTC. Its translation: CSSSLALAGGGDIQYF.

The chain couples TRBV28 to TRBJ1-5; TRBD1 matches 7 bases. Trimming cost V 3 bases and J 0 bases; bases outside gene matches: 8. Germline V gene data show CDR1 as MDHEN and CDR2 as SYDVKM. The CDR3 is made up of 17 amino acids. The CDR3 coding sequence is TGTGCCAGCAGTTTGCGAACAGGGGCTTATAGCAATCAGCCCCAGCATTTT. It translates to CASSLRTGAYSNQPQHF.

V and J are TRBV2 and TRBJ2-3, with D uncertain. Per germline, CDR1 SNHLY and CDR2 FYNNEI. V was clipped by 4 bases and J by 4 bases, with 9 bases between them. This CDR3 contains 13 residues. CDR3 DNA: TGTGCCAGCAGTGCCCGGGTTGCAGATACGCAGTATTTT. This encodes CASSARVADTQYF.

V usage is TRBV6-4 and J usage is TRBJ2-7; 8 nucleotides agree with TRBD1. Germline CDR1 MRHNA, CDR2 SNTAGT. This CDR3 is 15 amino acids long. Trimming took 4 bases from V and 5 from J; bases not matched to a gene: 10. CDR3 nucleotide sequence: TGTGCCAGCAGTGCCATCGGGACAGGTACCCACGAGCAGTACTTC. Encoded protein: CASSAIGTGTHEQYF.

V is TRBV5-6 and J is TRBJ2-7; 9 bases are shared with TRBD2. V lost 3 bases and J lost 6; bases outside the gene matches: 10. CDR3 length: 15 residues. Germline CDR1 and CDR2: SGHDT and YYEEEE. The CDR3 is CASSSIGAGGREQYF. DNA for the CDR3: TGTGCCAGCAGCTCCATCGGAGCGGGAGGCCGCGAGCAGTACTTC.

This sequence joins TRBV19 and TRBJ2-3; 9 positions agree with TRBD2. The CDR3 contains 16 residues. Germline CDR1 is LNHDA and CDR2 is SQIVND (reference sequence). After removal of 3 bases from V and 4 bases from J, the junction contained 8 bases not matched to a gene. The CDR3: CASSMSPSGIADTQYF. The CDR3 DNA reads TGTGCCAGTAGTATGAGTCCTAGCGGGATCGCAGATACGCAGTATTTT. The full variable domain, in which reference TRBV19 and TRBJ2-3 provide the parts outside the CDR3, is DGGITQSPKYLFRKEGQNVTLSCEQNLNHDAMYWYRQDPGQGLRLIYYSQIVNDFQKGDIAEGYSVSREKKESFPLTVTSAQKNPTAFYLCASSMSPSGIADTQYFGPGTRLTVL.

J is TRBJ2-7 and V is TRBV7-8; perhaps TRBD2 as D (5 bases). Trimming cost V 5 bases and J 0 bases, with 17 bases left between them. Germline V gives CDR1 SGHVS, CDR2 FQNEAQ. This CDR3 is built from 16 residues. The CDR3 loop reads CASSEGVEGFSYEQYF. CDR3 DNA: TGTGCCAGCAGCGAGGGTGTAGAAGGGTTCTCCTACGAGCAGTACTTC.

The rearrangement links TRBV11-3 to TRBJ2-1; 14 positions match TRBD2. The CDR3 is 17 amino acids. V gave up 5 bases and J gave up 5 bases; unmatched junction bases: 8. From germline, CDR1 is SGHNT and CDR2 YENEEA. The CDR3 reads CASSRGLAGGFDNEQFF. CDR3 nucleotide sequence: TGTGCCAGCAGCCGTGGACTAGCGGGAGGTTTTGACAATGAGCAGTTCTTC.

This chain uses TRBV2 with TRBJ1-2; tentatively, D is TRBD1 (5 bases). Germline V gives CDR1 SNHLY, CDR2 FYNNEI. CDR3 length: 13 amino acids. Trimming left V 1 base short and J 8 bases short, with 11 bases between. The CDR3, as DNA: TGTGCCAGCAGTGAAGAACAGGCTCGGGGCTACACCTTC. It specifies CASSEEQARGYTF.

In its sample, this clone was seen once. V usage is TRBV21-1 and J usage is TRBJ2-5; the table's TRBD2 call for D was not verified on the DNA. TRBV21-1 represents a pseudogene. CDR3 length: 15 residues. The CDR3 loop is CATSEDSGSRETQYF. As DNA, the CDR3 is TGTGCCACCTCCGAAGATAGCGGGAGCCGAGAGACCCAGTACTTC.

This rearrangement joins TRBV10-3 to TRBJ1-4, with D hard to call. Per the germline V gene, CDR1 is ENHRY and CDR2 is SYGVKD. The V gene lost 4 bases and the J gene lost 8 bases, with 11 bases spanning the gap. The CDR3 covers 13 residues. CDR3 residues: CAISAGIGEKLFF. CDR3 bases: TGTGCCATCAGTGCTGGTATCGGGGAAAAACTGTTTTTT.

The chain carries TRBV5-4 and TRBJ1-4, with 7 bases fitting TRBD1. Germline V gives CDR1 SGHNT, CDR2 YYREEE (reference sequence). CDR3 size: 13 residues. Unmatched junction bases numbered 5, after V lost 4 bases and J lost 8 bases. The CDR3 here is CASSKGQEEKLFF. CDR3 nucleotide sequence: TGTGCCAGCAGCAAAGGACAGGAGGAAAAACTGTTTTTT. The whole variable domain, remainder taken from reference TRBV5-4 and TRBJ1-4, is ETGVTQSPTHLIKTRGQQVTLRCSSQSGHNTVSWYQQALGQGPQFIFQYYREEENGRGNFPPRFSGLQFPNYSSELNVNALELDDSALYLCASSKGQEEKLFFGSGTQLSVL.